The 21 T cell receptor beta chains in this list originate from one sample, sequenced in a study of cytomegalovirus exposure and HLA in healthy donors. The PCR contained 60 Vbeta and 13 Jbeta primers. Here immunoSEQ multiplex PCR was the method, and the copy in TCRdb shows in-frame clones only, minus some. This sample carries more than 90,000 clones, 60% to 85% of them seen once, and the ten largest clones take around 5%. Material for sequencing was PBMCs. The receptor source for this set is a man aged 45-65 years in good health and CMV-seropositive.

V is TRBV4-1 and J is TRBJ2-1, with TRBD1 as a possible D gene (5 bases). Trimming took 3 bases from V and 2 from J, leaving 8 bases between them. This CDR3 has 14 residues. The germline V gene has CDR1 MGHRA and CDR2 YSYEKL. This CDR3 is CASSQVGAYNEQFF. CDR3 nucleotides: TGCGCCAGCAGCCAGGTAGGGGCCTACAATGAGCAGTTCTTC.

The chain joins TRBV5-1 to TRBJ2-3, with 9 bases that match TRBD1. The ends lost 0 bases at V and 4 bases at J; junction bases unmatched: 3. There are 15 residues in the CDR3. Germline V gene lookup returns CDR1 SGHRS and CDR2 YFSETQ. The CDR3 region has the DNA TGCGCCAGCAGCTTGGACAGGGGGCTCGCAGATACGCAGTATTTT. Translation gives CASSLDRGLADTQYF.

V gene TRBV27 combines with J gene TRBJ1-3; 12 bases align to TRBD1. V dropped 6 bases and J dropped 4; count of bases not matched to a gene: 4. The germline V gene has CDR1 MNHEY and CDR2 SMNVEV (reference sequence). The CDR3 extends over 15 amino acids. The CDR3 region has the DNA TGTGCCAGCAGGGGACAGGGGGCAGGAGGAAACACCATATATTTT. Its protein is CASRGQGAGGNTIYF.

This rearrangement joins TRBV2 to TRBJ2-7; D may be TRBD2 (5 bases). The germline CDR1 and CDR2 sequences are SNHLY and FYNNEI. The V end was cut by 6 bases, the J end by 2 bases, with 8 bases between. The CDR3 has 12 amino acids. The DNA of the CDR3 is TGTGCCAGCAGGTACGGGGCCTACGAGCAGTACTTC. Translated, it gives CASRYGAYEQYF.

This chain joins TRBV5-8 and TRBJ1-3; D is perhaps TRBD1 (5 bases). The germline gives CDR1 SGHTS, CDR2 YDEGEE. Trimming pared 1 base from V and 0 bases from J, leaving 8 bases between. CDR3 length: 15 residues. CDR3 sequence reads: CASSLHGGSGNTIYF. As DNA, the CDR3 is TGTGCCAGCAGCTTGCACGGGGGCTCTGGAAACACCATATATTTT.

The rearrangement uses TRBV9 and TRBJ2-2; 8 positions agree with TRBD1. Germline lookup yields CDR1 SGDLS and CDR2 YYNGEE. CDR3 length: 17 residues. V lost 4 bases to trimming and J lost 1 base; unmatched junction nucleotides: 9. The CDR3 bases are TGTGCCAGCAGCATCCCCCGAGACAGGGGGAACACCGGGGAGCTGTTTTTT. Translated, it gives CASSIPRDRGNTGELFF.

This CDR3 reads CASSALYSSGANVLTF. In nucleotides, the CDR3 is TGTGCCAGCAGTGCCCTCTACAGCTCTGGGGCCAACGTCCTGACTTTC. The chain recombines TRBV27 with TRBJ2-6; D not certain. V gave up 5 bases and J gave up 0 bases, with 11 bases separating them. From germline, CDR1 is MNHEY and CDR2 SMNVEV (reference sequence). The CDR3 sequence is 16 residues long.

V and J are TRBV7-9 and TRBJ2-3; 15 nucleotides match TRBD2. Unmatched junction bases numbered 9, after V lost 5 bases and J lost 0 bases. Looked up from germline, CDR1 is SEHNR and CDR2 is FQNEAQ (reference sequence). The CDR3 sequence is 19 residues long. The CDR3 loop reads CASSSGTSGGFTSTDTQYF. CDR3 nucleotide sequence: TGTGCCAGCAGCAGTGGGACTAGCGGGGGGTTCACTAGCACAGATACGCAGTATTTT.

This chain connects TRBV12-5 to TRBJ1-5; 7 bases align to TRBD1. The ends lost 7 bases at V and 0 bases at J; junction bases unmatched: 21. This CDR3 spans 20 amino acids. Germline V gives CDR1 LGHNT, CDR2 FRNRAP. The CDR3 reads CASELQPQGNPSYSNQPQHF. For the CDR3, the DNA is TGTGCTAGTGAGCTCCAACCACAGGGGAACCCCTCGTATAGCAATCAGCCCCAGCATTTT.

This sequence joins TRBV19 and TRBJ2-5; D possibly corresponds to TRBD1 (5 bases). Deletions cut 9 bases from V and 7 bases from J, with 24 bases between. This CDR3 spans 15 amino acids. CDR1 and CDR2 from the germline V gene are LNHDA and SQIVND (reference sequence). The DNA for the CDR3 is TGTGCCAGCCGAGTGGGGCAGGGTAGTTCGGGGACCCAGTACTTC. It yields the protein CASRVGQGSSGTQYF.

CDR3 sequence reads: CASDMYDSGNTIYF. Here the CDR3 DNA reads TGTGCCTCGGACATGTACGACTCTGGAAACACCATATATTTT. The chain links TRBV30 to TRBJ1-3; a weak D match, TRBD1 (5 bases). The CDR3 has 14 amino acids. CDR1 GTSNPN and CDR2 SVGIG come from the germline V gene (reference sequence). V shed 7 bases and J shed 0 bases, with 13 bases lying between them.

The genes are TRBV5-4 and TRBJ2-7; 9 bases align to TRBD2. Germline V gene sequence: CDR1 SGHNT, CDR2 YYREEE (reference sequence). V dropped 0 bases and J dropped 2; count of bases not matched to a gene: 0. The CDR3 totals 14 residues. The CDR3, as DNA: TGTGCCAGCAGCTTGGGCGGGAGGGCCTACGAGCAGTACTTC. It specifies CASSLGGRAYEQYF.

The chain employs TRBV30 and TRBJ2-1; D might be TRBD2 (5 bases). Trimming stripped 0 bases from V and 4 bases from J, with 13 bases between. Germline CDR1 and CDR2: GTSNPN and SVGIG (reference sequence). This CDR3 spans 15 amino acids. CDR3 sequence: CAWSVSEWRYNEQFF. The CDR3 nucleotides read TGTGCCTGGAGTGTATCTGAGTGGAGGTACAATGAGCAGTTCTTC.

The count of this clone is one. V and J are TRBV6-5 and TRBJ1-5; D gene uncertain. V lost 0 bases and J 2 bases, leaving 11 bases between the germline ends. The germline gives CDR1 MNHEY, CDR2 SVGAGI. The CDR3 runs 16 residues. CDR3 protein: CASSYSRPEGNQPQHF. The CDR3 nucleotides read TGTGCCAGCAGTTACTCTCGGCCGGAGGGCAATCAGCCCCAGCATTTT.

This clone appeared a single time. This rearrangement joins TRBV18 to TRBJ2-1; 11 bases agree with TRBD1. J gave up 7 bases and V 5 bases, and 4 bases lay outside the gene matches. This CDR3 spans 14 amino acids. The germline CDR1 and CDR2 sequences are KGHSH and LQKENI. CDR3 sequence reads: CASSSGQGANEQFF. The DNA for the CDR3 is TGTGCCAGCTCATCCGGACAGGGGGCTAATGAGCAGTTCTTC.

This CDR3 reads CASSGGGQGNYGYTF. The CDR3 DNA reads TGTGCCAGCAGTGGGGGGGGACAGGGAAACTATGGCTACACCTTC. The chain combines TRBV28 with TRBJ1-2; TRBD1 aligns across 9 bases. Germline assignment: CDR1 MDHEN and CDR2 SYDVKM. The CDR3 is 15 residues long. The J segment lost 2 bases and the V segment lost 5 bases, leaving 6 bases of the junction unmatched.

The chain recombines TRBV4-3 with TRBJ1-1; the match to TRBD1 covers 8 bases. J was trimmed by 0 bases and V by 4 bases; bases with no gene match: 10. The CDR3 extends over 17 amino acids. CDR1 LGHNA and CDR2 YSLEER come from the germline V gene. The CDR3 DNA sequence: TGCGCCAGCAGCCCTCAGGGGGCGAGGGGAATGAACACTGAAGCTTTCTTT. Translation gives CASSPQGARGMNTEAFF.

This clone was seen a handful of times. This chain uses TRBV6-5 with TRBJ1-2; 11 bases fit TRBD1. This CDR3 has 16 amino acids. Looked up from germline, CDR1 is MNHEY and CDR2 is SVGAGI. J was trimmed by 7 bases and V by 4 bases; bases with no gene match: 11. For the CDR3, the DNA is TGTGCCAGCAGTTTGCAAACCGGGACAGGGGGTAGTGGCTACACCTTC. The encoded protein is CASSLQTGTGGSGYTF.

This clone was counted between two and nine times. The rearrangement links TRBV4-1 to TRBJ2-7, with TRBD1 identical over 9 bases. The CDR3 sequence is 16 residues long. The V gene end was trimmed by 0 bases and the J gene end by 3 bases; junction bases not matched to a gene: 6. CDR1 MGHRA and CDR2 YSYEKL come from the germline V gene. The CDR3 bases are TGCGCCAGCAGCCAAGAACGAGACAGGGGGATCTACGAGCAGTACTTC. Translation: CASSQERDRGIYEQYF.

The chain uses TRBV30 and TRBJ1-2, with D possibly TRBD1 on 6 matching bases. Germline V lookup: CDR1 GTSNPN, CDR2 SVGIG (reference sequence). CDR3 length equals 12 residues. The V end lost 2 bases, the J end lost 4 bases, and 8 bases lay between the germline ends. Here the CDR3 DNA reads TGTGCCTGGAGTTCGACAGGCTATGGCTACACCTTC. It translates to CAWSSTGYGYTF.

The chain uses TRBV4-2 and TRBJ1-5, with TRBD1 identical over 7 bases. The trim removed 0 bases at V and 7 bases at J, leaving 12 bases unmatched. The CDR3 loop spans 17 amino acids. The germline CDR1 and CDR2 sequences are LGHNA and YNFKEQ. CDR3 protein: CASSQESLDRSGQPQHF. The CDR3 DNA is TGTGCCAGCAGCCAAGAAAGTTTGGACAGGAGCGGGCAGCCCCAGCATTTT.